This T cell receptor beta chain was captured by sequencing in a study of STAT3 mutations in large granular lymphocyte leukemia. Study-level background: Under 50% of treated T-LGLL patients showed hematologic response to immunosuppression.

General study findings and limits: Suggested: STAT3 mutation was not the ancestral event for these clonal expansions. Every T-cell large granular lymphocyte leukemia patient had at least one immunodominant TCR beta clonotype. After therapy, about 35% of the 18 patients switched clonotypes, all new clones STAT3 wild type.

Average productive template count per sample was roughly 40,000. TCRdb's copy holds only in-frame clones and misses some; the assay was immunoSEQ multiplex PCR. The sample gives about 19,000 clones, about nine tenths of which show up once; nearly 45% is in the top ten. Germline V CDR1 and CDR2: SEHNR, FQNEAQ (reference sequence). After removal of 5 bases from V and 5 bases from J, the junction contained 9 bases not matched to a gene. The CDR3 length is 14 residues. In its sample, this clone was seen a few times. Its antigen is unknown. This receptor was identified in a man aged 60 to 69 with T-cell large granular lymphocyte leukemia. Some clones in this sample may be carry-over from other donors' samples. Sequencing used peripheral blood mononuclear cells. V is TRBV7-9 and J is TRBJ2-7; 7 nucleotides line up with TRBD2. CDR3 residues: CASSPWGGRNEQYF. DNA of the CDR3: TGTGCCAGCAGCCCCTGGGGGGGAAGGAACGAGCAGTACTTC.